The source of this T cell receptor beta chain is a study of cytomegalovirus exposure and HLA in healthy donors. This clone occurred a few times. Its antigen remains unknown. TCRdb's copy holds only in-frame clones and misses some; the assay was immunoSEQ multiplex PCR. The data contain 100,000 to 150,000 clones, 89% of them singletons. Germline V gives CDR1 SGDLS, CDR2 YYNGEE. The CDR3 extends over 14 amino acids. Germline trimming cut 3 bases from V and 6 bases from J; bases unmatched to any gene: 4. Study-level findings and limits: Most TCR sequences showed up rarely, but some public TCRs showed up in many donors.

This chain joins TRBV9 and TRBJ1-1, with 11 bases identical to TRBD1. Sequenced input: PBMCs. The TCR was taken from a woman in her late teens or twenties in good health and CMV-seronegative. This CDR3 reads CASSAEGQGAEAFF. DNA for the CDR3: TGTGCCAGCAGCGCCGAGGGACAGGGGGCTGAAGCTTTCTTT.